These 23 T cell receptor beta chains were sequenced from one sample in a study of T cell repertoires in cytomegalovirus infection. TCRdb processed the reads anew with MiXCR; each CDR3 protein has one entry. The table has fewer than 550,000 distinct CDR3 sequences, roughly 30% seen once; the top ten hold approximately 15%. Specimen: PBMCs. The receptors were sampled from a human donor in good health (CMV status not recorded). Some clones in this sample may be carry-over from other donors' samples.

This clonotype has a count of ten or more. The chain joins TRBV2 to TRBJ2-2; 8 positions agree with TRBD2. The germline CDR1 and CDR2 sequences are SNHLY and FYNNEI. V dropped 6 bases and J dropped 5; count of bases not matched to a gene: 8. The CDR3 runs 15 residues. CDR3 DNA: TGTGCCAGCAGCTACGGGGGGGCGGAGACCGGGGAGCTGTTTTTT. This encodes CASSYGGAETGELFF.

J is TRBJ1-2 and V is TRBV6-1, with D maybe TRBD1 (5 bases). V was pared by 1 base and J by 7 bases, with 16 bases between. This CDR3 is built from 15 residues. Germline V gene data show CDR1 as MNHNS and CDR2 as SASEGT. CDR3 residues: CASSEGEFRGSGYTF. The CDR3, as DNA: TGTGCCAGCAGTGAAGGGGAATTTCGGGGCTCTGGCTACACCTTC.

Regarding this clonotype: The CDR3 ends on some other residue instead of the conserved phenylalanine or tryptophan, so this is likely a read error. The CDR3, as DNA: TGTGCCAGCAGCCAAGTGGGGACAGGGTCACACGAGCAGTACTCC. It is translated as CASSQVGTGSHEQYS. This rearrangement joins TRBV4-1 to TRBJ2-7; TRBD1 agrees at 9 bases. CDR1 and CDR2 from the germline V gene are MGHRA and YSYEKL. The CDR3 runs 15 residues.

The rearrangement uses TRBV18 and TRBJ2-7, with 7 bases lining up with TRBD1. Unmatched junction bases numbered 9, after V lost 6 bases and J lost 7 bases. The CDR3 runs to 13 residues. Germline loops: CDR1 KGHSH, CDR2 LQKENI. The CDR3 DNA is TGTGCCAGCTCGCCTACAGGGGCCTGGGAGCAGTACTTC. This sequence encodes CASSPTGAWEQYF.

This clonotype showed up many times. CDR3 residues: CASRTSGASGGYNEQFF. The CDR3 nucleotides are TGTGCCAGCAGAACGAGTGGGGCTAGCGGGGGGTACAATGAGCAGTTCTTC. The V gene is TRBV7-2, the J gene TRBJ2-1; TRBD2 aligns across 11 bases. Germline loops: CDR1 SGHTA, CDR2 FQGNSA. The CDR3 consists of 17 residues. V gave up 6 bases and J gave up 4 bases; unmatched junction bases: 11. Full variable domain (rest looked up from reference TRBV7-2 and TRBJ2-1): GAGVSQSPSNKVTEKGKDVELRCDPISGHTALYWYRQSLGQGLEFLIYFQGNSAPDKSGLPSDRFSAERTGGSVSTLTIQRTQQEDSAVYLCASRTSGASGGYNEQFFGPGTRLTVL.

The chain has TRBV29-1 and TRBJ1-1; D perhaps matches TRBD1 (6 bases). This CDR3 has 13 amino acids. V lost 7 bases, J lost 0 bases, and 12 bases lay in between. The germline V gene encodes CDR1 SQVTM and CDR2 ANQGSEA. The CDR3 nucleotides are TGCAGCGGGACACAGGGTCTGAACACTGAAGCTTTCTTT. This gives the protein CSGTQGLNTEAFF.

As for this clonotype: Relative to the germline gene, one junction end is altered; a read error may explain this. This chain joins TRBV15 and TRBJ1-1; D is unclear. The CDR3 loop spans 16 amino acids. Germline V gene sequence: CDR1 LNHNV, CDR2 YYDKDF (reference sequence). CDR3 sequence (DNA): TGTTCCACCAGCAGAGATATTCCAGGCTTGAACACTGAAGCTTTCTTT. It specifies CSTSRDIPGLNTEAFF.

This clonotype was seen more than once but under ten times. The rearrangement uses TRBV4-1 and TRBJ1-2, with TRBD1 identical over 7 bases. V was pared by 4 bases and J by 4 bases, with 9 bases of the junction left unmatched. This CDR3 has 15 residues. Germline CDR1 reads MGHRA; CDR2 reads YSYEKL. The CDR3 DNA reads TGCGCCAGCAGCCCCTCCACAGGGGTGTTCTATGGCTACACCTTC. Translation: CASSPSTGVFYGYTF.

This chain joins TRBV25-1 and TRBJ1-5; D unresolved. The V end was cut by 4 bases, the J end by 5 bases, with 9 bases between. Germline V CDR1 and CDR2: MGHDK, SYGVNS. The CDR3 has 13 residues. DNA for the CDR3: TGTGCCAGCAGTGCCTCCGGCGATCAGCCCCAGCATTTT. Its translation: CASSASGDQPQHF.

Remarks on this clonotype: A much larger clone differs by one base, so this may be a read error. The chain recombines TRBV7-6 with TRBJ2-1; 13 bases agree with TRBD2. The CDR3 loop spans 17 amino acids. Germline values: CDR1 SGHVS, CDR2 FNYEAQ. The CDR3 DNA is TGTGCCAGCACCCATTCTCGACTAGCGGGGGGTGACAATGATCAGTTCTTC. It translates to CASTHSRLAGGDNDQFF.

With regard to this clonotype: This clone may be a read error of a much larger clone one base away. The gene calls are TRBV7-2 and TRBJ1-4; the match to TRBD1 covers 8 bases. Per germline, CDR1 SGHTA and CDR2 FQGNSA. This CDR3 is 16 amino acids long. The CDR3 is CASSLALWTGSEKMFF. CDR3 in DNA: TGTGCCAGCAGCTTAGCGCTTTGGACAGGGTCTGAAAAAATGTTTTTT.

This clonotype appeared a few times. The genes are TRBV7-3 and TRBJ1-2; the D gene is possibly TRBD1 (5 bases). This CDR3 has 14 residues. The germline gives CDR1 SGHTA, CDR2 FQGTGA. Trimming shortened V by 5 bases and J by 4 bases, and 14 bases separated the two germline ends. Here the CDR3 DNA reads TGTGCCAGCAGCCAAGGGGTTGCGGGCTATGGCTACACCTTC. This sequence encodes CASSQGVAGYGYTF.

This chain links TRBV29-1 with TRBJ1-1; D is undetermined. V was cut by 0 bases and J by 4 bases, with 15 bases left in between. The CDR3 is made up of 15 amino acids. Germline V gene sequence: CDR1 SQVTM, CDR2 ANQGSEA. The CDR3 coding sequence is TGCAGCGTTGAAGATTCGCTTCGGCTGTTCACTGAAGCTTTCTTT. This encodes CSVEDSLRLFTEAFF.

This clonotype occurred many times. The CDR3 region has the DNA TGTGCCAGCAGTGAAGGGAGGGCAGGGGAGTCAGATACGCAGTATTTT. Translating it yields CASSEGRAGESDTQYF. V gene TRBV6-1 combines with J gene TRBJ2-3, with D perhaps TRBD1 or TRBD2 (6 bases each). This CDR3 is built from 16 residues. Germline V gene data show CDR1 as MNHNS and CDR2 as SASEGT. Trimming removed 1 base from V and 4 bases from J, with 15 bases in between.

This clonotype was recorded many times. CDR3 region: CASSPGTWADTQYF. The CDR3, as DNA: TGTGCCAGCAGCCCCGGGACCTGGGCAGATACGCAGTATTTT. The chain carries TRBV11-2 and TRBJ2-3, with D tentatively TRBD1 or TRBD2 (5 bases each). CDR3 size: 14 residues. V was cut by 5 bases and J by 4 bases, with 13 bases left in between. CDR1 and CDR2 (germline): SGHAT, FQNNGV.

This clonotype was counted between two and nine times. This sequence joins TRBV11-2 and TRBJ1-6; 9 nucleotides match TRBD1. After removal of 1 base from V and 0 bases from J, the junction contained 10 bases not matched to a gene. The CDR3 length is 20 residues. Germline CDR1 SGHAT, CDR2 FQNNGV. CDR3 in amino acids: CASSLAPGQGRNSYNSPLHF. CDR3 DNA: TGTGCCAGCAGCTTAGCCCCGGGACAGGGCCGGAACTCCTATAATTCACCCCTCCACTTT. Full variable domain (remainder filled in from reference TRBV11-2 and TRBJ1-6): EAGVAQSPRYKIIEKRQSVAFWCNPISGHATLYWYQQILGQGPKLLIQFQNNGVVDDSQLPKDRFSAERLKGVDSTLKIQPAKLEDSAVYLCASSLAPGQGRNSYNSPLHFGNGTRLTVT.

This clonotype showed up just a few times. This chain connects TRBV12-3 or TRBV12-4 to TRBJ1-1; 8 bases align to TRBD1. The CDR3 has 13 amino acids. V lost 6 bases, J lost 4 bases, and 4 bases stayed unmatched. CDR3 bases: TGTGCCAGCAGAACAGACAGGGGCACTGAAGCTTTCTTT. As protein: CASRTDRGTEAFF.

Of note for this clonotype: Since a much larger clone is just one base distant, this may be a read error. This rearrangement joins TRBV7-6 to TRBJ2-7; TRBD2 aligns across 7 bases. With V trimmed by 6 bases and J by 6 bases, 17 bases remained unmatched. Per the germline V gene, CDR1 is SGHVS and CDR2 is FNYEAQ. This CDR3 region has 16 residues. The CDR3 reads CASSQETRVGGSEQYF. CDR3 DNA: TGTGCCAGCAGTCAGGAGACGAGGGTGGGAGGGAGCGAGCAGTACTTC.

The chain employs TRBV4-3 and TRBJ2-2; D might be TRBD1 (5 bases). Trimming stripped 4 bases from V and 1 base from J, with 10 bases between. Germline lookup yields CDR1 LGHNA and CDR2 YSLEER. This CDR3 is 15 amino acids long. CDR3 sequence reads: CASSRGRMNTGELFF. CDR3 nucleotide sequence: TGCGCCAGCAGCCGGGGCAGGATGAACACCGGGGAGCTGTTTTTT.

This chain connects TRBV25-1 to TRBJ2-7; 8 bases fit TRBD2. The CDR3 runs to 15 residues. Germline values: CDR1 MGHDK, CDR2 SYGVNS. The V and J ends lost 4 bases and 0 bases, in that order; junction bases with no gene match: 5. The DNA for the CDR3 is TGTGCCAGCAGTGTCCACGGGGGGGGCTCCTACGAGCAGTACTTC. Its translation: CASSVHGGGSYEQYF.

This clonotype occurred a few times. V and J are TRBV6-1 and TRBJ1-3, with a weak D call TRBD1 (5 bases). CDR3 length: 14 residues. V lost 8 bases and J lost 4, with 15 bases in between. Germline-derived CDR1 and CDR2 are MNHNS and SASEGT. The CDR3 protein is CASESQGGGNTIYF. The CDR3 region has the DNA TGTGCCAGCGAGAGCCAGGGAGGAGGAAACACCATATATTTT.

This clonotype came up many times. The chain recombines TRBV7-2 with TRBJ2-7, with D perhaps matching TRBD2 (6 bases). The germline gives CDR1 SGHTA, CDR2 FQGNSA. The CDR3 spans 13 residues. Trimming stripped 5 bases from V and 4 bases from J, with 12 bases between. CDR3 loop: CASSQLEGYEQYF. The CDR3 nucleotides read TGTGCCAGCAGCCAATTGGAGGGGTACGAGCAGTACTTC.

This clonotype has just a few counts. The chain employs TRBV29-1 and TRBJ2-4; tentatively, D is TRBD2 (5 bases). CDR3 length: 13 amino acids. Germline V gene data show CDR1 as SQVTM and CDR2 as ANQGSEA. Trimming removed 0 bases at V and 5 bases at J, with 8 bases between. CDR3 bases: TGCAGCGTTGAAGACCCCGGGGAAAACATTCAGTACTTC. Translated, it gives CSVEDPGENIQYF.